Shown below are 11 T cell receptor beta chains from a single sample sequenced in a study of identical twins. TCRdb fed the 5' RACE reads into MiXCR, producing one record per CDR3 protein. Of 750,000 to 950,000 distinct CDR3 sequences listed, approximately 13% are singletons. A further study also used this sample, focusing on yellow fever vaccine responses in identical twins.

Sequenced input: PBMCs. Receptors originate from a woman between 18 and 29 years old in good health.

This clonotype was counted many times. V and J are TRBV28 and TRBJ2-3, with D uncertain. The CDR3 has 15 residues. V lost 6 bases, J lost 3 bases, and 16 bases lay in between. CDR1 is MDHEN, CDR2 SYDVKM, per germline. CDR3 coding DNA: TGTGCCAGCAGCCGACCTCTAGTGGCGACAGATACGCAGTATTTT. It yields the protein CASSRPLVATDTQYF.

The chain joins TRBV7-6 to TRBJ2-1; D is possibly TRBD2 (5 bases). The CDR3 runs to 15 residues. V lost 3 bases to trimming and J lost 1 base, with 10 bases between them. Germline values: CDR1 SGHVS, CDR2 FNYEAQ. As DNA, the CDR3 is TGTGCCAGCAGCTTGCTGGGGAGTTCCTACAATGAGCAGTTCTTC. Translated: CASSLLGSSYNEQFF.

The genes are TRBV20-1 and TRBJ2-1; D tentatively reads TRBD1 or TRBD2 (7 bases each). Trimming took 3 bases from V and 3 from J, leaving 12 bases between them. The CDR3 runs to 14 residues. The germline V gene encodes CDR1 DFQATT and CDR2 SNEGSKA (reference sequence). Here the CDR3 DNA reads TGCAGTGCTAGCGCAGGGGGGGTCTACAATGAGCAGTTCTTC. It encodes CSASAGGVYNEQFF.

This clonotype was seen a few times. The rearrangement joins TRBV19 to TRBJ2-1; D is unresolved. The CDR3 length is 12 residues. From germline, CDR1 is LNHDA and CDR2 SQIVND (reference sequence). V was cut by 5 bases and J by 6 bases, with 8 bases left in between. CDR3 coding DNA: TGTGCCAGTAGTCCCTGGACCAATGAGCAGTTCTTC. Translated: CASSPWTNEQFF.

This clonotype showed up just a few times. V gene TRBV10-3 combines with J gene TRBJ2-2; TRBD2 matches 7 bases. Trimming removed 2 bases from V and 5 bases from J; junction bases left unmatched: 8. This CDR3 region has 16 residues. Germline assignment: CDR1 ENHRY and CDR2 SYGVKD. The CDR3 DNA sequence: TGTGCCATCAGTGAGCGCACTAGCGTGGGGACCGGGGAGCTGTTTTTT. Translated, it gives CAISERTSVGTGELFF.

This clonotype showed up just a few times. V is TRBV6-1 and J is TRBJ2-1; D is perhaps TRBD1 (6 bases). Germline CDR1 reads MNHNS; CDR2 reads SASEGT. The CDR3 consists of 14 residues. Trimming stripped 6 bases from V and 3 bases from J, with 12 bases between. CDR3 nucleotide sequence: TGTGCCAGCAGGAAACAGGGTGACTACAATGAGCAGTTCTTC. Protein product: CASRKQGDYNEQFF.

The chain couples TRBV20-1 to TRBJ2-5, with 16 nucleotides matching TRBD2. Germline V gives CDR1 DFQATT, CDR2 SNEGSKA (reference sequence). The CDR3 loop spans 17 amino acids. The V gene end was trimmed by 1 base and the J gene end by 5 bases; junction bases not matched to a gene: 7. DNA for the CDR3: TGCAGTGCTAGAGTGCCGGGACTAGCGGGAGGGCTCGAGACCCAGTACTTC. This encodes CSARVPGLAGGLETQYF.

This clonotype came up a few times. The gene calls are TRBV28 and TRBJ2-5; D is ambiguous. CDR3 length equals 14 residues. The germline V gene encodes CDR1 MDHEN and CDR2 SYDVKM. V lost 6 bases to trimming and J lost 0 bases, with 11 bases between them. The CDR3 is CASSTTDNQETQYF. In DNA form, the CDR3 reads TGTGCCAGCAGCACTACTGACAACCAAGAGACCCAGTACTTC.

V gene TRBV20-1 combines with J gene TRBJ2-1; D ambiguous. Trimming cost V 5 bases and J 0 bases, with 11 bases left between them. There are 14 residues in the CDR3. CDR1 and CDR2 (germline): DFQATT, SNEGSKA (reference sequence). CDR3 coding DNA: TGCAGTGCTGGAAGCGAGAGCTCCTACAATGAGCAGTTCTTC. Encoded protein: CSAGSESSYNEQFF.

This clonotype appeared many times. The CDR3 DNA sequence: TGTGCCAGCAGCCAGACACTGCGGACTGAAGCTTTCTTT. Translating gives CASSQTLRTEAFF. The chain couples TRBV7-8 to TRBJ1-1, with D unclear. The V end was cut by 5 bases, the J end by 5 bases, with 12 bases between. The length of the CDR3 is 13 residues. Germline values: CDR1 SGHVS, CDR2 FQNEAQ.

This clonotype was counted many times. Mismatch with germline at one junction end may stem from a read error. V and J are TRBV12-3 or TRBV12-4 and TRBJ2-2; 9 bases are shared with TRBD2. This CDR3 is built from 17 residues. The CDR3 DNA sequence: TGTGCCAGCAGCCGTCATGGAAGCGGGAGGAACTCCGGGGAGCTGTTTTTT. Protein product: CASSRHGSGRNSGELFF.